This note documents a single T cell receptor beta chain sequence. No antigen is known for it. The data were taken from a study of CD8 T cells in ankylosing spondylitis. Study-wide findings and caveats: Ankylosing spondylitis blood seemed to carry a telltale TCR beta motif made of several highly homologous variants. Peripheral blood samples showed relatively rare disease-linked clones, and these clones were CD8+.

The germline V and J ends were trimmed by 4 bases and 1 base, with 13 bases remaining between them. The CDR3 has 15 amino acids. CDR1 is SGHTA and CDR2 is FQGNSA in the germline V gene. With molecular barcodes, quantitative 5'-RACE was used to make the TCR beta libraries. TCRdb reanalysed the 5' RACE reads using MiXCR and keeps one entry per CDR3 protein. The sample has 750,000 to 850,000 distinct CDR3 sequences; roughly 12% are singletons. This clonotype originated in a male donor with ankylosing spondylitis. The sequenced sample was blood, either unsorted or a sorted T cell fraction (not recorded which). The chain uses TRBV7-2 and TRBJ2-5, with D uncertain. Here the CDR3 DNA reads TGTGCCAGCAGCTCCGCAGGTTTCAGCCAAGAGACCCAGTACTTC. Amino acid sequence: CASSSAGFSQETQYF.